The clone carrying this TCR beta chain was found a few times. Its antigen is not known. These data belong to a study of post-analysis software for immune sequencing data. Looking at the study overall: Relapsing-remitting, secondary progressive and progressive-relapsing forms made up the multiple sclerosis disease courses.

Unique molecular identifiers tagged the TCR beta cDNA libraries. TCRdb itself ran the PCR reads through MiXCR, one entry per CDR3 protein. The sample contains roughly 570,000 distinct CDR3 sequences, around 36% of which appear only once. The CDR3 loop spans 14 amino acids. The germline CDR1 and CDR2 sequences are MNHEY and SMNVEV (reference sequence). Deletions cut 4 bases from V and 0 bases from J, with 9 bases between. General study findings and limits: A significant reduction in normalized Chao1 diversity was observed in multiple sclerosis patients versus controls. In patients, four to six TRBV segments were more frequent than in controls, with TRBV5-6, TRBV5-1 and TRBV20-1 among them.

The receptor was isolated from a girl aged 2-17 years with multiple sclerosis. V gene TRBV27 combines with J gene TRBJ1-2, with no clear D. The sample consisted of blood. CDR3 sequence (DNA): TGTGCCAGCAGTTCCAGCTCCCCTAACTATGGCTACACCTTC. Protein: CASSSSSPNYGYTF.